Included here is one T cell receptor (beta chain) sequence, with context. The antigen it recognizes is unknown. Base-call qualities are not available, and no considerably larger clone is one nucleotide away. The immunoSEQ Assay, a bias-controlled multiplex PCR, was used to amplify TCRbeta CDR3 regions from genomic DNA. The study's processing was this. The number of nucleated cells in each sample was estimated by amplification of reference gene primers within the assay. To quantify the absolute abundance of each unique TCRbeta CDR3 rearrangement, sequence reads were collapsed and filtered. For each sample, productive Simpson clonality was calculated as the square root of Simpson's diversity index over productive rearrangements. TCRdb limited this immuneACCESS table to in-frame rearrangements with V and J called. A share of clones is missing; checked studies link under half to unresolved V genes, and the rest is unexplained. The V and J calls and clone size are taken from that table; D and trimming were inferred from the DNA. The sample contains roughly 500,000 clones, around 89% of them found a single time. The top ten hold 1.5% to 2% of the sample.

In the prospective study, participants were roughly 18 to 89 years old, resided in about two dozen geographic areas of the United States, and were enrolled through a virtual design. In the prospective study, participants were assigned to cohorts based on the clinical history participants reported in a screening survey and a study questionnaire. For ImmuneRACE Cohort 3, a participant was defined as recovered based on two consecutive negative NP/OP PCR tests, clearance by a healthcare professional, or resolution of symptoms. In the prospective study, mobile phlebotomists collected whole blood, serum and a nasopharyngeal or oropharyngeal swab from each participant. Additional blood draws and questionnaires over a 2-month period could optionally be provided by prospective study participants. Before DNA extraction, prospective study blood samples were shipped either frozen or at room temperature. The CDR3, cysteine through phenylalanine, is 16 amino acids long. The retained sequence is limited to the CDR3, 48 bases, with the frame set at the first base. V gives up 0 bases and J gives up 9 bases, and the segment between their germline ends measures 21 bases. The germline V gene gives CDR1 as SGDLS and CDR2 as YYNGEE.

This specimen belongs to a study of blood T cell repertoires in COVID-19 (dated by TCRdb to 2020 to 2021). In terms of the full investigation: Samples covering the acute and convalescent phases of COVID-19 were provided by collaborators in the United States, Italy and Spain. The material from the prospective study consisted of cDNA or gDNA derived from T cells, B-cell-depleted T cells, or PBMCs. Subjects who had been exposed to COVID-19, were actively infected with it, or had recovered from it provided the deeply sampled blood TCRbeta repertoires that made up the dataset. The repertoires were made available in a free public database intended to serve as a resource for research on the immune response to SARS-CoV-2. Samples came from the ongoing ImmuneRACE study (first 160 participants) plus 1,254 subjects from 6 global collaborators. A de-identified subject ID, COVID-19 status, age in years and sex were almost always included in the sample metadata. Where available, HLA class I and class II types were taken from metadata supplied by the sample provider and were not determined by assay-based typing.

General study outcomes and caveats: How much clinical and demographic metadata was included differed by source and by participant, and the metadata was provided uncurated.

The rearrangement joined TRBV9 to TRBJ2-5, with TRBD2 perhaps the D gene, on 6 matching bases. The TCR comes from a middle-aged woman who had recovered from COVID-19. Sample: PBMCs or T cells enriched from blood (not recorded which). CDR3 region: CASSVEREAGRRAQYF. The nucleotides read TGTGCCAGCAGCGTAGAGAGAGAAGCTGGGAGGAGGGCCCAGTACTTC.